This TCR beta chain was obtained from a study of control samples from healthy donors and cancer patients. Generated by immunoSEQ multiplex PCR, the TCRdb table keeps only in-frame clones and is missing some. The table has about 130,000 clones, roughly 90% seen once. The CDR3 runs to 15 residues. The V end was cut by 0 bases, the J end by 4 bases, with 11 bases between. Germline assignment: CDR1 MNHEY and CDR2 SVGAGI. The sequence derives from a man in his forties or fifties with head and neck cancer. What was sequenced was PBMCs. The chain employs TRBV6-5 and TRBJ2-3; D assignment may be TRBD1 or TRBD2 (6 bases each). The CDR3 region has the DNA TGTGCCAGCAGTTACTCAGGGGGGTCCGCAGATACGCAGTATTTT. Encoded protein: CASSYSGGSADTQYF.